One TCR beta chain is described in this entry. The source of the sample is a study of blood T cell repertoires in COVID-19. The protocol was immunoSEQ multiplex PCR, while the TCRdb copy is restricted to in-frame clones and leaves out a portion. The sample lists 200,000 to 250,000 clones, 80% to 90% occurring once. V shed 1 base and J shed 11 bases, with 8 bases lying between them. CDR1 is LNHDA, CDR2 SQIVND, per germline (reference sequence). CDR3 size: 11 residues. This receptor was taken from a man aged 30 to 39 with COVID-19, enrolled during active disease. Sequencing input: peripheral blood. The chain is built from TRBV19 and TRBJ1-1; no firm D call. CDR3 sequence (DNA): TGTGCCAGTAGTATAGGGAGTAGGGCTTTCTTT. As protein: CASSIGSRAFF.